This T cell receptor (beta chain) was sequenced for a study of cytomegalovirus exposure and HLA in healthy donors. Points from the study as a whole: The tendency of first-cohort TCR clusters to co-occur in the 100 to 150 validation repertoires emerged from a later analysis. A classifier reportedly called cytomegalovirus status with high sensitivity and specificity.

A note on this clone: Its antigen remains unknown.

The method was immunoSEQ multiplex PCR; TCRdb's version includes in-frame clones alone and lacks a portion of them. Among 45,000 to 55,000 clones, over 75% were seen once, and the ten largest hold under 8.5%. Germline CDR1 and CDR2: MNHNY and SVGAGI (reference sequence). CDR3 size: 13 residues. With 2 bases removed from V and 1 base from J, the gap between germline ends came to 6 bases. The chain uses TRBV6-6 and TRBJ2-7; no clear D gene. The receptor's source is a woman between 25 and 40 years old in good health and CMV-seronegative. Sequenced input: PBMCs. The CDR3 DNA follows: TGTGCCAGCAGTTACGCGGCGTCCTACGAGCAGTACTTC. Amino acid sequence: CASSYAASYEQYF.